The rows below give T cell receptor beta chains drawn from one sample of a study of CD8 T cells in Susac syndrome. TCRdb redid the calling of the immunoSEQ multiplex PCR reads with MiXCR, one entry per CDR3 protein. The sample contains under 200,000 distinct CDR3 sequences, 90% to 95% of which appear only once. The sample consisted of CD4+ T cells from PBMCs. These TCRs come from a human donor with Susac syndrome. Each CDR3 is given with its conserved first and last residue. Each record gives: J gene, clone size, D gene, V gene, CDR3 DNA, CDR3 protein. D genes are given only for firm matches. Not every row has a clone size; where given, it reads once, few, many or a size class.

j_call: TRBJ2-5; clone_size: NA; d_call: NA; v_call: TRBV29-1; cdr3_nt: TGCAGCGTTGGGGAAGAGACCCAGTACTTC; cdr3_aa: CSVGEETQYF
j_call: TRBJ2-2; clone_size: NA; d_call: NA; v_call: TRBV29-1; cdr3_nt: TGCAGCGTTGAGCCCTTCTCCGGGGAGCTGTTTTTT; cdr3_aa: CSVEPFSGELFF
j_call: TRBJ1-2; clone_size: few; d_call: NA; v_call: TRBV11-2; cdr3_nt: TGTGCCAGCAGGGGGACGGGATATGGCTACACCTTC; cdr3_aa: CASRGTGYGYTF
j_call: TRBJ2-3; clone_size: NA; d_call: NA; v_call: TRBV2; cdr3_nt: TGTGCCAGCGAGGTGAGGAGCGCAGATACGCAGTATTTT; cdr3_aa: CASEVRSADTQYF
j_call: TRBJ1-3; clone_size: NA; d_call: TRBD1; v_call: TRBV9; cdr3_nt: TGTGCCAGCAGCGTCCGGGACAGCTACGGTACTAGCTCTGGAAACACCATATATTTT; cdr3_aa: CASSVRDSYGTSSGNTIYF
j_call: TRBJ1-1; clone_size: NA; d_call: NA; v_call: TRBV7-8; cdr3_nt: TGTGCCAGCAGCTTATACAGGGAGATATTGAACACTGAAGCTTTCTTT; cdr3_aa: CASSLYREILNTEAFF
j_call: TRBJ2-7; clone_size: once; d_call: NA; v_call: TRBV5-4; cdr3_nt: TGTGCCAGCAGCTTGATGGAGGCCTACGAGCAGTACTTC; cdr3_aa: CASSLMEAYEQYF
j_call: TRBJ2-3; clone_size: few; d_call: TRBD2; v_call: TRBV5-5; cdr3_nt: TGTGCCAGCAGCTTGGGCTTCGGATCGGGAGGCACACGAAGCACAGATACGCAGTATTTT; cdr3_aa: CASSLGFGSGGTRSTDTQYF
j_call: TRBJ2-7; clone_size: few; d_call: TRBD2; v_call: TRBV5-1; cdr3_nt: TGCGCCAGCAGCTTACCCGGGAGGGCCTACGAGCAGTACTTC; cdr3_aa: CASSLPGRAYEQYF
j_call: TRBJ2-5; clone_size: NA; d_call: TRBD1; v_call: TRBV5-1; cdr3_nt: TGCGCCAGCAGCCTCCAGCCGACAGGGGGAGAGACCCAGTACTTC; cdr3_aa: CASSLQPTGGETQYF
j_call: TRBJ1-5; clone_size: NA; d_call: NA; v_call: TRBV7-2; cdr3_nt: TGTGCCAGCAGCTTAATCGGCAGGGCTCAGCCCCAGCATTTT; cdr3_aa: CASSLIGRAQPQHF
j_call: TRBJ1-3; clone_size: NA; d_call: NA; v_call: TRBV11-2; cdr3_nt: TGTGCCAGCAGCTTAGTCGCAGTCTCTGGAAACACCATATATTTT; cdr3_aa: CASSLVAVSGNTIYF
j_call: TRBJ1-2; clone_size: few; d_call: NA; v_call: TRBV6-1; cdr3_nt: TGTGCCAGCAGTCCCCCGACAGGATTCTACACCTTC; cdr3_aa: CASSPPTGFYTF
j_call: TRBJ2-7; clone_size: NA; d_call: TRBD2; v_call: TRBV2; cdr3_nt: TGTGCCAGCAGGGGGACTAGCGGGAGTCGCGAGCAGTACTTC; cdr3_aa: CASRGTSGSREQYF
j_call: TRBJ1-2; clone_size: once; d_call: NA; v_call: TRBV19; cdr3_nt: TGTGCCAGTAGTATAGAAGCAGGACACTATGGCTACACCTTC; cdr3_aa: CASSIEAGHYGYTF
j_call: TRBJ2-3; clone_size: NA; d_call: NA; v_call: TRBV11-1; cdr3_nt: TGTGCCAGCAGCTCCTCAGGTGGTGTAGATACGCAGTATTTT; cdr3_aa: CASSSSGGVDTQYF
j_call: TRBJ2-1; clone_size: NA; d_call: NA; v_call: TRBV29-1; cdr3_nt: TGCAGCGTGGGAGTGCCGGGACTGACCTACAATGAGCAGTTCTTC; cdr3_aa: CSVGVPGLTYNEQFF
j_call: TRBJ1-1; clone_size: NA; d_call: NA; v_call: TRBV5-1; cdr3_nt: TGCGCCAGCAGCTTGGGGTGGAGCACTGAAGCTTTCTTT; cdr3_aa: CASSLGWSTEAFF
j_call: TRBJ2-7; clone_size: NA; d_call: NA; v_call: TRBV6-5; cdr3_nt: TGTGCCAGCAGCTCCAGGGGCTACGAGCAGTACTTC; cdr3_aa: CASSSRGYEQYF
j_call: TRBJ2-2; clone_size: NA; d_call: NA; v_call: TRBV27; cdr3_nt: TGTGCCAGCAGTTTATCGTACTACACCGGGGAGCTGTTTTTT; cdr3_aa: CASSLSYYTGELFF
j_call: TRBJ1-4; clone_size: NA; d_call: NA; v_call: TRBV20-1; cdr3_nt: TGCAGTGCTAGATTAGGGGCGGCTAATGAAAAACTGTTTTTT; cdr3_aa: CSARLGAANEKLFF
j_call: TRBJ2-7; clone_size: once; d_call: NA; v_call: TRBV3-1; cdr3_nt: TGTGCCAGCAGCCAAGAATCGCCCAACGAGCAGTACTTC; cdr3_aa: CASSQESPNEQYF
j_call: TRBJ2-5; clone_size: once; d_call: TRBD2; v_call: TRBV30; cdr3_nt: TGTGCCTGGAGTGTACAGCGGGGGACACAAGAGACCCAGTACTTC; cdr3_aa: CAWSVQRGTQETQYF
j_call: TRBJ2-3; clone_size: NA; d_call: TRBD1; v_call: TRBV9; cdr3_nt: TGTGCCAGCAGCCCCAGACAGGGGTCAGATACGCAGTATTTT; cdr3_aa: CASSPRQGSDTQYF
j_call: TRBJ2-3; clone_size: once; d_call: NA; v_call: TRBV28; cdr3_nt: TGTGCCAGCAAAAGGGGAGGCACAGATACGCAGTATTTT; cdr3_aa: CASKRGGTDTQYF
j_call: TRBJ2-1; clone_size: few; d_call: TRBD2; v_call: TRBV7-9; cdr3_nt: TGTGCCAGCAGCCCGGGACTAGCGGGATACAATGAGCAGTTCTTC; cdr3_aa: CASSPGLAGYNEQFF
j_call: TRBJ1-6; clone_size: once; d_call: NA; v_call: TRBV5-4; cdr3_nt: TGTGCCAGCAGCTTGGGACAACCCCAAGGTTCACCCCTCCACTTT; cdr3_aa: CASSLGQPQGSPLHF
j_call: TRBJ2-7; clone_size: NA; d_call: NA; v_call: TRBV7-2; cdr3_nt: TGTGCCAGCAGCTCCTCACTCGGACTGAGTCACGAGCAGTACTTC; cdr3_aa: CASSSSLGLSHEQYF
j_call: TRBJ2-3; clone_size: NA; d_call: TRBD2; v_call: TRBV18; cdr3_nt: TGTGCCAGCTCACGACTAGCGGGGGACACAGATACGCAGTATTTT; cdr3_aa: CASSRLAGDTDTQYF
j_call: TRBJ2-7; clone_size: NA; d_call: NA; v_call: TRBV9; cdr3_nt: TGTGCCAGCAGCGTAGGGACACACACCTACGAGCAGTACTTC; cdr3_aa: CASSVGTHTYEQYF
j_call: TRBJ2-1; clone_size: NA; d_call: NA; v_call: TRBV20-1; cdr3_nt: TGCAGTTCAATGCCGGGGACTTCACGTGAGCAGTTCTTC; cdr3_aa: CSSMPGTSREQFF
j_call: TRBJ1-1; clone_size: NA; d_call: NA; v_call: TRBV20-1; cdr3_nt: TGCAGTGCTAGTGGGTACGGGGTGAACACTGAAGCTTTCTTT; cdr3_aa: CSASGYGVNTEAFF
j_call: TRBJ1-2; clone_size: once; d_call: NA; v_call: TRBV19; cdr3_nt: TGTGCCAGTAGTGAACCTGCAGGGGCTGTCTATGGCTACACCTTC; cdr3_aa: CASSEPAGAVYGYTF
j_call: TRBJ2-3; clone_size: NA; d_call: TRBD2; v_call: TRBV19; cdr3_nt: TGTGCCAGTAGTCCAAGCGGGACTTACACAGATACGCAGTATTTT; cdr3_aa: CASSPSGTYTDTQYF
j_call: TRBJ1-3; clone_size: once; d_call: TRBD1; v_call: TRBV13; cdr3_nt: TGTGCCAGCAGGCCTACAGGGGCACACACCATATATTTT; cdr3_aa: CASRPTGAHTIYF
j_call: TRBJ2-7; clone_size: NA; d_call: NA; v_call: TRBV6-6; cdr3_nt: TGTGCCAGCAGTTACTCAAGAGACTACGAGCAGTACTTC; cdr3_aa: CASSYSRDYEQYF
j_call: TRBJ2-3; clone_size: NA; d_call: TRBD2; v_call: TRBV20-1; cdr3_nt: TGCAGTGCTTCCGGGACTAGCGAGGCAGATACGCAGTATTTT; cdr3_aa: CSASGTSEADTQYF
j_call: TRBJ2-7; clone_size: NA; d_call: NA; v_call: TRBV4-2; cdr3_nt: TGTGCCAGCAGCCCCCGGGGGCTGGAGAACGAGCAGTACTTC; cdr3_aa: CASSPRGLENEQYF
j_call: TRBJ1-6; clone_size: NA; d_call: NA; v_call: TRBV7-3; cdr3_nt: TGTGCCAGCAGCTTAACGTTTGGTCGGACATTTCTTAATTCACCCCTCCACTTT; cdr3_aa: CASSLTFGRTFLNSPLHF
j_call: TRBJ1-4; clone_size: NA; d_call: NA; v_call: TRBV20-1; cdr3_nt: TGCAGTGCTAGAGGCGGGAGAGCTAATGAAAAACTGTTTTTT; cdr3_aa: CSARGGRANEKLFF